Below, one T cell receptor (beta chain) is given with its context. No antigen is known for it. The data were taken from a study of shared clonotypes between healthy human individuals. Whole-study results and caveats: The four-donor shared clonotypes exceeded non-shared clonotypes in generation probability, with non-shared ones scoring lower. Apart from blood, nothing was sampled; tissue repertoires likely differ.

Several immunoSEQ 96-well plates shared each subset's DNA, each plate a replicate. Profiled with immunoSEQ multiplex PCR; TCRdb holds only in-frame clones, not every one. The profile shows 2,100,000 or so clones, approximately 95% of them singletons. CD4+ cell separation produced CD45RA+ naive and CD45RA-negative memory subsets. Germline assignment: CDR1 SGHDT and CDR2 YYEEEE. There are 15 residues in the CDR3. The V and J ends lost 4 bases and 3 bases respectively, with 17 bases between them. The material sequenced was naive CD4+ T cells sorted from blood. Specified subset: CD45RA+ positively selected. V is TRBV5-6 and J is TRBJ2-7, with D tentatively TRBD2 (6 bases). The receptor was isolated from a man younger than 35 in good health. The CDR3 loop is CASSLGGIKLYEQYF. The CDR3 region has the DNA TGTGCCAGCAGCCTCGGGGGAATAAAACTCTACGAGCAGTACTTC.